This record looks at one TCR beta chain sequence and its context. Its antigen is unidentified. This specimen comes from a study of T-cell memory formation after mild COVID-19. Overall study context: TCR clusters were mostly confined to one donor each.

MiXCR, applied by TCRdb to the 5' RACE reads, yields one record per CDR3 protein. The table records roughly 600,000 distinct CDR3 sequences, roughly 18% of them present only once. Study results and caveats: CD4/CD8 balance characterized clones contracting day 15 to 85, and CD4+ skew characterized later expanders.

The sample comprised PBMCs or a T cell subset sorted from them (not recorded which). The TCR comes from an adult woman who had mild COVID-19 (a few samples of this study predate the infection). Cell type and time point are not known.

CDR3 nucleotide sequence: TGTGCCAGCAGTTCTGCGAGGCGCTACACCTTC. Encoded protein: CASSSARRYTF. This rearrangement joins TRBV9 to TRBJ1-2; the D is unclear. Germline V gives CDR1 SGDLS, CDR2 YYNGEE. V was pared by 5 bases and J by 9 bases, with 11 bases between. The CDR3 spans 11 residues.